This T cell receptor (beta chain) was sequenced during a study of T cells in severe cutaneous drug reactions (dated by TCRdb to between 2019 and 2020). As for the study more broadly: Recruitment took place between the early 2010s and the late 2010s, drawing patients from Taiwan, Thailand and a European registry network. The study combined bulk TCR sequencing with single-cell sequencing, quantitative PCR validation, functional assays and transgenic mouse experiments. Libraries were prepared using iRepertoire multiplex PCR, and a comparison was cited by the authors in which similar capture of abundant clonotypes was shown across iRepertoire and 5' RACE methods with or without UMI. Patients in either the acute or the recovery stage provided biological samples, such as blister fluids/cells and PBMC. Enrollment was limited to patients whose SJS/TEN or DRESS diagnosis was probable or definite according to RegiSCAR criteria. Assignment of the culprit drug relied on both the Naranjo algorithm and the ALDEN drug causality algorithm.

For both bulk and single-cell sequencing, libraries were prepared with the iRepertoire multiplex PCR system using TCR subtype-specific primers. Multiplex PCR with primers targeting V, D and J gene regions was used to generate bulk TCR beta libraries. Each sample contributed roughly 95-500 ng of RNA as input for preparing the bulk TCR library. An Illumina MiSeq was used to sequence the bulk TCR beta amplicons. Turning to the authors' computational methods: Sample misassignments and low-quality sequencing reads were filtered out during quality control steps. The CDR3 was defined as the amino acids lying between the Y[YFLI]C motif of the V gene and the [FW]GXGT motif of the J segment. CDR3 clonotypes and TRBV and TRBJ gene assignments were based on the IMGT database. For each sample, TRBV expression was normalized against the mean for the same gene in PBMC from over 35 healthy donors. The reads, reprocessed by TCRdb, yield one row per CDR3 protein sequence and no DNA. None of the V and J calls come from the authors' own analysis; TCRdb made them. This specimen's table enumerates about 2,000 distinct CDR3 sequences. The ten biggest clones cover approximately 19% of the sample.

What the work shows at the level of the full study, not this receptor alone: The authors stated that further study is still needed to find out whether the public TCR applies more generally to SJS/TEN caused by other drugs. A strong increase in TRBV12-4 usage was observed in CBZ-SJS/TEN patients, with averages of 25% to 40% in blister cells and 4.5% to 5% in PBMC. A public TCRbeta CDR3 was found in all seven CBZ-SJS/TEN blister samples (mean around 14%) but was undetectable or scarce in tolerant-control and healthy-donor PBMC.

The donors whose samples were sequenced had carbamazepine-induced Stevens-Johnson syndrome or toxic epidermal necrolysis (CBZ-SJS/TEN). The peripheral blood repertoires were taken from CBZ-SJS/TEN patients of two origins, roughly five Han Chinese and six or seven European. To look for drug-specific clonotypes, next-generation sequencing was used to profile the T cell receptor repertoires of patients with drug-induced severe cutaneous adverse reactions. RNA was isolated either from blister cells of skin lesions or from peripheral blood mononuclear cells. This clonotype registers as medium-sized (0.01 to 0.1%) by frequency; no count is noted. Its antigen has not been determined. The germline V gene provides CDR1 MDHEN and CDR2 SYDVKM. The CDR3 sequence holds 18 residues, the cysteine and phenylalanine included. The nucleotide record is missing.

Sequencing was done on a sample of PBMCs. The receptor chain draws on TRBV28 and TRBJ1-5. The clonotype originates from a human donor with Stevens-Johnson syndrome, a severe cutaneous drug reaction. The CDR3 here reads CASSFSSGGDLNNQPQHF.